The 29 T cell receptor beta chains listed next were all sequenced from one sample in a study of cytomegalovirus exposure and HLA in healthy donors (dated by TCRdb to the late 2010s). Library prep was done by the immunoSEQ multiplex PCR assay. A mixture of 60 forward primers for TCR Vbeta segments and 13 reverse primers for TCR Jbeta segments was used in the multiplex PCR. TCRdb mirrors the immuneACCESS table, restricted to in-frame sequences. Some clones are absent from its copies; in checked studies, under half trace to an unresolved V gene, and the reason for the others is unknown. The sample contains tens of thousands of clones, around 66% of them found a single time. The biggest ten clones account for 14% of the sample. Sample: PBMCs. The receptors come from a male donor in good health and CMV-seropositive.

The DNA for the CDR3 is TGTGCCAGCAGCCTCCGACTAGCGGGGGGCACAGATACGCAGTATTTT. Translated, it gives CASSLRLAGGTDTQYF. The chain couples TRBV6-6 to TRBJ2-3; TRBD2 matches at 12 bases. This CDR3 contains 16 residues. CDR1 and CDR2 from the germline V gene are MNHNY and SVGAGI (reference sequence). Trimming removed 6 bases from V and 1 base from J; junction bases left unmatched: 5.

This clone was counted a few times. The chain recombines TRBV5-1 with TRBJ2-3; D is perhaps TRBD1 (5 bases). This CDR3 comprises 14 residues. CDR1 and CDR2 (germline): SGHRS, YFSETQ. Trimming stripped 0 bases from V and 3 bases from J, with 8 bases between. Here the CDR3 reads CASSLVGVTDTQYF. Written as DNA, the CDR3 is TGCGCCAGCAGCTTGGTAGGGGTTACAGATACGCAGTATTTT.

This clone has just a few counts. CDR3 nucleotides: TGTGCCAGCAGCCGTGACAGGGAGTACGAGCAGTACTTC. It is translated as CASSRDREYEQYF. The chain carries TRBV7-9 and TRBJ2-7, with 7 bases lining up with TRBD1. Trimming at V came to 5 bases and at J to 4 bases, leaving 5 bases not matched to a gene. The germline V gene has CDR1 SEHNR and CDR2 FQNEAQ (reference sequence). CDR3 size: 13 residues.

This clone was seen only once. The chain couples TRBV6-4 to TRBJ2-7, with 10 bases matching TRBD1. The CDR3 has 13 residues. CDR1 and CDR2 from the germline V gene are MRHNA and SNTAGT. Trimming took 10 bases from V and 5 from J; bases not matched to a gene: 8. As DNA, the CDR3 is TGTGCCAACTCGGACAGGGGGTTCAACGAGCAGTACTTC. Its translation is CANSDRGFNEQYF.

The chain couples TRBV5-8 to TRBJ1-6; weak D call: TRBD1 (5 bases). V gave up 5 bases and J gave up 0 bases, with 15 bases separating them. Per germline, CDR1 SGHTS and CDR2 YDEGEE. The CDR3 spans 17 residues. CDR3 DNA: TGTGCCAGCAGGTACGGGGCGGGAGGCTCCTATAATTCACCCCTCCACTTT. It yields the protein CASRYGAGGSYNSPLHF.

A word on this clone: At one end the junction does not follow the germline gene, possibly because of a read error. The V call is TRBV10-2, the J call TRBJ1-5; D gene ambiguous. CDR1 is WSHSY, CDR2 SAAADI, per germline. The CDR3 has 15 residues. The CDR3 DNA is TGCGCCAACAGTGCGTTTGTAGAGAAGCTCCAGCCCCAGCATTTT. This codes for CANSAFVEKLQPQHF.

The chain links TRBV2 to TRBJ2-2, with TRBD2 matching 13 bases. CDR3 length equals 15 residues. The germline V gene has CDR1 SNHLY and CDR2 FYNNEI. After removal of 7 bases from V and 5 bases from J, the junction contained 4 bases not matched to a gene. The chain's CDR3 is CASTGLAGETGELFF. CDR3 nucleotides: TGTGCCAGCACCGGACTAGCGGGAGAGACCGGGGAGCTGTTTTTT.

The chain combines TRBV7-9 with TRBJ2-5; 10 bases match TRBD2. V trimming: 3 bases; J trimming: 2 bases; junction bases outside the gene matches: 9. Per germline, CDR1 SEHNR and CDR2 FQNEAQ (reference sequence). CDR3 length: 17 residues. As DNA, the CDR3 is TGTGCCAGCAGCTTGCGGGTAGCGGGAGGATGGCAAGAGACCCAGTACTTC. Translation: CASSLRVAGGWQETQYF.

This chain links TRBV4-1 with TRBJ2-1, with 7 bases fitting TRBD2. Germline lookup yields CDR1 MGHRA and CDR2 YSYEKL. V shed 8 bases and J 4 bases; nucleotides not matched to a gene: 11. This CDR3 is built from 15 residues. The CDR3 reads CASGRRLAAYNEQFF. The CDR3 DNA is TGCGCCAGCGGGAGAAGGCTAGCGGCGTACAATGAGCAGTTCTTC.

The genes are TRBV6-5 and TRBJ2-1; D possibly corresponds to TRBD2 (7 bases). CDR1 and CDR2 from the germline V gene are MNHEY and SVGAGI. This CDR3 is 16 amino acids long. V was pared by 4 bases and J by 4 bases, with 17 bases between. The CDR3 DNA sequence: TGTGCCAGCAGTTCCCTAGGGGGAGGGCCATACAATGAGCAGTTCTTC. Translation: CASSSLGGGPYNEQFF.

V is TRBV5-1 and J is TRBJ2-2; D is uncertain. There are 14 residues in the CDR3. Germline V gives CDR1 SGHRS, CDR2 YFSETQ. Trimming removed 0 bases at V and 6 bases at J, with 9 bases between. CDR3 region: CASSLAFYAGELFF. In DNA, the CDR3 is TGCGCCAGCAGCTTGGCCTTCTACGCCGGGGAGCTGTTTTTT.

The rearrangement joins TRBV19 to TRBJ1-3; unclear D gene. CDR3 length: 14 residues. V lost 5 bases to trimming and J lost 3 bases, with 11 bases between them. Germline CDR1 reads LNHDA; CDR2 reads SQIVND (reference sequence). Here the CDR3 DNA reads TGTGCCAGTAGTGCCGACGGACTTGGAAACACCATATATTTT. It codes for CASSADGLGNTIYF.

The V gene is TRBV18, the J gene TRBJ2-1; 9 nucleotides align to TRBD2. CDR1 is KGHSH and CDR2 is LQKENI in the germline V gene. The CDR3 loop spans 16 amino acids. V was pared by 6 bases and J by 2 bases, with 8 bases of the junction left unmatched. CDR3 sequence (DNA): TGTGCCAGCTCCCTAGTAGCGGGAGTAACCTACAATGAGCAGTTCTTC. Translating gives CASSLVAGVTYNEQFF. Using reference TRBV18 and TRBJ2-1 for the parts outside the CDR3, the full variable domain is NAGVMQNPRHLVRRRGQEARLRCSPMKGHSHVYWYRQLPEEGLKFMVYLQKENIIDESGMPKERFSAEFPKEGPSILRIQQVVRGDSAAYFCASSLVAGVTYNEQFFGPGTRLTVL.

V gene TRBV5-4 combines with J gene TRBJ2-3; TRBD1 is a possible D gene (6 bases). There are 14 residues in the CDR3. Germline assignment: CDR1 SGHNT and CDR2 YYREEE (reference sequence). V was cut by 1 base and J by 2 bases, with 8 bases left in between. The CDR3 sequence: CASSLMGATDTQYF. In nucleotides, the CDR3 is TGTGCCAGCAGCTTGATGGGGGCCACAGATACGCAGTATTTT.

The table lists this clone with a few counts. The rearrangement links TRBV7-2 to TRBJ2-7; maybe TRBD2 (6 bases). This CDR3 is 16 amino acids long. The germline V gene has CDR1 SGHTA and CDR2 FQGNSA. Trimming pared 5 bases from V and 0 bases from J, leaving 17 bases between. As DNA, the CDR3 is TGTGCCAGCAGCCCTGGGGGTGGACTAAGCTCCTACGAGCAGTACTTC. This codes for CASSPGGGLSSYEQYF.

The chain joins TRBV19 to TRBJ2-7; 11 nucleotides match TRBD2. V gave up 3 bases and J gave up 6 bases; unmatched junction bases: 7. The CDR3 contains 15 residues. The germline gives CDR1 LNHDA, CDR2 SQIVND (reference sequence). Here the CDR3 reads CASSIKTSGVTEQYF. The CDR3 DNA reads as TGTGCCAGTAGTATTAAGACTAGCGGGGTCACCGAGCAGTACTTC.

The chain recombines TRBV27 with TRBJ1-3, with D tentatively TRBD1 (6 bases). Germline V gene lookup returns CDR1 MNHEY and CDR2 SMNVEV (reference sequence). The CDR3 loop spans 15 amino acids. V was trimmed by 3 bases and J by 0 bases, leaving 9 bases between them. This chain's CDR3 is CASSFTGNSGNTIYF. CDR3 in DNA: TGTGCCAGCAGTTTTACAGGGAACTCTGGAAACACCATATATTTT.

This chain joins TRBV19 and TRBJ2-1, with TRBD2 matching 8 bases. The CDR3 is made up of 15 amino acids. From germline, CDR1 is LNHDA and CDR2 SQIVND (reference sequence). The junction had 13 bases not matched to a gene; V was cut back by 6 bases and J by 9 bases. The CDR3 DNA is TGTGCCAGTAGCGTTGGAGGAGCGGGAGCATTTGAGCAGTTCTTC. This gives the protein CASSVGGAGAFEQFF. Combining the CDR3 with reference TRBV19 and TRBJ2-1 gives the whole variable domain DGGITQSPKYLFRKEGQNVTLSCEQNLNHDAMYWYRQDPGQGLRLIYYSQIVNDFQKGDIAEGYSVSREKKESFPLTVTSAQKNPTAFYLCASSVGGAGAFEQFFGPGTRLTVL.

This clone was recorded only once. The chain recombines TRBV19 with TRBJ2-1; no definite D call. This CDR3 region has 14 residues. V lost 3 bases to trimming and J lost 6 bases, with 12 bases between them. Germline V gene sequence: CDR1 LNHDA, CDR2 SQIVND (reference sequence). CDR3 loop: CASSMRALPNEQFF. CDR3 nucleotides: TGTGCCAGTAGTATGAGAGCACTCCCCAATGAGCAGTTCTTC. The variable domain in full, completed from reference TRBV19 and TRBJ2-1, reads DGGITQSPKYLFRKEGQNVTLSCEQNLNHDAMYWYRQDPGQGLRLIYYSQIVNDFQKGDIAEGYSVSREKKESFPLTVTSAQKNPTAFYLCASSMRALPNEQFFGPGTRLTVL.

The V gene is TRBV7-3, the J gene TRBJ2-7; possibly TRBD1 for D (5 bases). V lost 11 bases, J lost 3 bases, and 29 bases lay in between. This CDR3 has 17 residues. The germline V gene encodes CDR1 SGHTA and CDR2 FQGTGA. For the CDR3, the DNA is TGTGCCGTTCAAAGGGGTTTCCCCACCTCATTCTACTACGAGCAGTACTTC. This translates into CAVQRGFPTSFYYEQYF.

V usage is TRBV6-1 and J usage is TRBJ2-7; TRBD2 matches at 11 bases. This CDR3 comprises 15 residues. V lost 2 bases and J lost 5; bases outside the gene matches: 5. Per germline, CDR1 MNHNS and CDR2 SASEGT. CDR3 nucleotide sequence: TGTGCCAGCAGTGAAATGACTAGCGGGACCAACGAGCAGTACTTC. Translated: CASSEMTSGTNEQYF.

The chain is built from TRBV18 and TRBJ1-1; D ambiguous. This CDR3 spans 15 amino acids. Germline values: CDR1 KGHSH, CDR2 LQKENI. V lost 0 bases and J lost 2, with 10 bases in between. The CDR3 nucleotides are TGTGCCAGCTCACCACCGGCCAGGTACAACACTGAAGCTTTCTTT. Its protein is CASSPPARYNTEAFF.

The genes are TRBV4-1 and TRBJ2-1, with a possible D match to TRBD1 (6 bases). The CDR3 is 16 residues long. Trimming took 0 bases from V and 3 from J, leaving 12 bases between them. In germline, CDR1 is MGHRA, CDR2 YSYEKL. CDR3 sequence: CASSQEQGDLYNEQFF. In DNA form, the CDR3 reads TGCGCCAGCAGCCAAGAACAGGGCGACCTCTACAATGAGCAGTTCTTC.

This clone appeared once. This chain joins TRBV6-5 and TRBJ2-7; D unclear. The germline CDR1 and CDR2 sequences are MNHEY and SVGAGI. The V end was cut by 7 bases, the J end by 6 bases, with 22 bases between. This CDR3 comprises 15 residues. The CDR3 loop reads CASISSYSSGSEQYF. The CDR3 DNA reads as TGTGCCAGCATTTCTTCGTACAGTAGTGGTAGCGAGCAGTACTTC.

This clone was seen a few times. The chain carries TRBV11-2 and TRBJ2-5; D not resolved. V shed 5 bases and J shed 2 bases, with 9 bases lying between them. The CDR3 covers 13 residues. The germline V gene encodes CDR1 SGHAT and CDR2 FQNNGV. Here the CDR3 DNA reads TGTGCCAGCAGCCCAGACTGGCAAGAGACCCAGTACTTC. Encoded protein: CASSPDWQETQYF.

The chain joins TRBV29-1 to TRBJ2-5; D call uncertain. Germline V gene data show CDR1 as SQVTM and CDR2 as ANQGSEA. The CDR3 spans 12 residues. The V end lost 6 bases, the J end lost 2 bases, and 10 bases lay between the germline ends. The CDR3 DNA is TGCAGCGTGAGTAGTGCTCAAGAGACCCAGTACTTC. This sequence encodes CSVSSAQETQYF.

The chain uses TRBV7-2 and TRBJ2-7; D is unclear. Germline V gene sequence: CDR1 SGHTA, CDR2 FQGNSA. V lost 4 bases to trimming and J lost 1 base, with 17 bases between them. This CDR3 region has 16 residues. The CDR3 nucleotides read TGTGCCAGCAGCTCTCGCCCGGCAGGTTCTTCCTACGAGCAGTACTTC. This codes for CASSSRPAGSSYEQYF.

The CDR3 loop reads CASSRTGTGAPYEQYF. DNA for the CDR3: TGTGCCAGCAGCCGTACTGGGACAGGGGCCCCCTACGAGCAGTACTTC. The chain employs TRBV5-4 and TRBJ2-7, with 10 bases matching TRBD1. J was trimmed by 2 bases and V by 4 bases; bases with no gene match: 9. The CDR3 loop spans 16 amino acids. CDR1 and CDR2 (germline): SGHNT, YYREEE (reference sequence). The full variable domain, its missing parts supplied by reference TRBV5-4 and TRBJ2-7, is ETGVTQSPTHLIKTRGQQVTLRCSSQSGHNTVSWYQQALGQGPQFIFQYYREEENGRGNFPPRFSGLQFPNYSSELNVNALELDDSALYLCASSRTGTGAPYEQYFGPGTRLTVT.

This clone was observed a handful of times. V gene TRBV6-1 combines with J gene TRBJ1-2; 8 bases line up with TRBD1. The V and J ends lost 6 bases and 2 bases, in that order; junction bases with no gene match: 5. CDR3 length equals 14 residues. Germline V gene sequence: CDR1 MNHNS, CDR2 SASEGT. DNA for the CDR3: TGTGCCAGCAGAACCGGGACAGGCAACTATGGCTACACCTTC. Its translation is CASRTGTGNYGYTF.